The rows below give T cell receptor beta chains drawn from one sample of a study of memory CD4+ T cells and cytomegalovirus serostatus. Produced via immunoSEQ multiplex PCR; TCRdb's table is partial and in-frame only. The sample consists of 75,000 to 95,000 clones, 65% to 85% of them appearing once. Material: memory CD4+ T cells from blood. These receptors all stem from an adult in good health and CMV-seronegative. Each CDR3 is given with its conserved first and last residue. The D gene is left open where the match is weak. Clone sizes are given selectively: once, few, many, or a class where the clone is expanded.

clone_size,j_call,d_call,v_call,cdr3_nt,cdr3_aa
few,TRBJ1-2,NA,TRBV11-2,TGTGCCAGCAGCTTTGGGAACAACTATGGCTACACCTTC,CASSFGNNYGYTF
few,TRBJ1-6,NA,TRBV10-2,TGCGCCAGCAGTGGGACAGATCGGGATAGTTCACCCCTCCACTTT,CASSGTDRDSSPLHF
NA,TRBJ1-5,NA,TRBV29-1,TGCAGCGTTGGGGATGATTATCAGCCCCAGCATTTT,CSVGDDYQPQHF
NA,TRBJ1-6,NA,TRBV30,TGTGCCTGGAACCGTCGGGAAACCCAATTCTCCTATAATTCACCCCTCCACTTT,CAWNRRETQFSYNSPLHF
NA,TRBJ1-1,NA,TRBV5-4,TGTGCCAGCAGTCCTCGCGGAGGGACTGAAGCTTTCTTT,CASSPRGGTEAFF
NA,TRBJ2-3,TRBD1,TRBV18,TGTGCCAGCTCACCAGGCCGACAGGGAGCAGATACGCAGTATTTT,CASSPGRQGADTQYF
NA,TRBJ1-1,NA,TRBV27,TGTGCCAGCAGTTTATCCGGCAGGAACACTGAAGCTTTCTTT,CASSLSGRNTEAFF
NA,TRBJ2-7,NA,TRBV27,TGTGCCAGCAGTTCCCCAACCCGACTTGCCCGAAAATCCTACGAGCAGTACTTC,CASSSPTRLARKSYEQYF
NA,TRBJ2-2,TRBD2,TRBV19,TGTGCCAGTAGTATCCTCCGTACTAGCGGGGGTGCCCCGAACACCGGGGAGCTGTTTTTT,CASSILRTSGGAPNTGELFF
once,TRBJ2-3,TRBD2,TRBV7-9,TGTGCCAGCAGCCAAGGACTAGCGAGATGGGCAGATACGCAGTATTTT,CASSQGLARWADTQYF
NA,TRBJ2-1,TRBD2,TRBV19,TGTGCCAGTAGTCCTCAGACTAGCGGGGGCCTCACCTACAATGAGCAGTTCTTC,CASSPQTSGGLTYNEQFF
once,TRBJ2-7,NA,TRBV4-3,TGCGCCAGCACCAGAGAATTGGGGTCTTCCTACGAGCAGTACTTC,CASTRELGSSYEQYF
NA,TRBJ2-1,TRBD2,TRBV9,TGTGCCAGCAGCGCCAGCGGGGGATACTACAATGAGCAGTTCTTC,CASSASGGYYNEQFF
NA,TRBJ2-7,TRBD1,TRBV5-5,TGTGCCAGCAGCTTGGAGGGGGCCCACTACGAGCAGTACTTC,CASSLEGAHYEQYF
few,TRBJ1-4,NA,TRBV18,TGTGCCAGCTCACCTGAGGGAATGGCTAATGAAAAACTGTTTTTT,CASSPEGMANEKLFF
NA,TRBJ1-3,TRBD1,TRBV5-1,TGCGCCAGCAGCAGGACAGGGGAGGCTGGAAACACCATATATTTT,CASSRTGEAGNTIYF
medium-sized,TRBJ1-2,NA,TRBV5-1,TGCGCCAGCAGCTTGGATCAGGGGCGCAGCTATGGCTACACCTTC,CASSLDQGRSYGYTF
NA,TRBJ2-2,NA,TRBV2,TGTGCCAGCAGTGTATCTATCCGGGAGCTGTTTTTT,CASSVSIRELFF
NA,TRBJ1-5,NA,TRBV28,TGTGCCAGCAGTTCCAATGCTGGGGCTCTACGCAGCAATCAGCCCCAGCATTTT,CASSSNAGALRSNQPQHF
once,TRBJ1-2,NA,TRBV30,TGTGCCTGGATGTTTGGAGGGCCGGCGGGCTATGGCTACACCTTC,CAWMFGGPAGYGYTF
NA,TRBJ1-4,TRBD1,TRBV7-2,TGTGCCAGCAGCATCCAGGGGGCGGCTAATGAAAAACTGTTTTTT,CASSIQGAANEKLFF
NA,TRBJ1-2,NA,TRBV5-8,TGTGCCAGCAGCCCGTGGGCTGCGAGCTATGGCTACACCTTC,CASSPWAASYGYTF
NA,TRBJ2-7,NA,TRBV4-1,TGCGCCAGCAGCCCAGGTAGGGGTCCGTACGAGCAGTACTTC,CASSPGRGPYEQYF
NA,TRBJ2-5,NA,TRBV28,TGTGCCAGCAATGTGGCGAACCAAGAGACCCAGTACTTC,CASNVANQETQYF
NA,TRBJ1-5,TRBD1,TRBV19,TGTGCCAGTAGTTCCGGGACAGGGGATTATAGCAATCAGCCCCAGCATTTT,CASSSGTGDYSNQPQHF
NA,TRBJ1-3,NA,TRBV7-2,TGTGCCAGCAGCTTAAGCGCAGGCTCTGGAAACACCATATATTTT,CASSLSAGSGNTIYF
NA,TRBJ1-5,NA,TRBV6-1,TGTGCCAGCAGTGAACGGGGGGCCCGGTCGACTAATCAGCCCCAGCATTTT,CASSERGARSTNQPQHF
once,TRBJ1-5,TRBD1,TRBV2,TGTGCCAGCAGCGAGACAGGGGGCCCTTTATATCAGCCCCAGCATTTT,CASSETGGPLYQPQHF
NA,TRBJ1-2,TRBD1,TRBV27,TGTGCCAGCAGTCCCAGGGGGGCGTCCTATGGCTACACCTTC,CASSPRGASYGYTF
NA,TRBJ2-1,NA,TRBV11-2,TGTGCCAGCAGCTCCTCAAGGGGGACTGCCTACAATGAGCAGTTCTTC,CASSSSRGTAYNEQFF
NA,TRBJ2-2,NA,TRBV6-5,TGTGCCAGCAGTTACGGCCGGGGCGCGAACACCGGGGAGCTGTTTTTT,CASSYGRGANTGELFF
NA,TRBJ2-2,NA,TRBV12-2,TGTGCAAGTCGCTTAGCTTCAGTGTTAGGGTGGAACGGGGAGCTGTTTTTT,CASRLASVLGWNGELFF
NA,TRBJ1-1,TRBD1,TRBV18,TGTGCCAGCTCACCAACGGGGACAGGGCAAAAGGTCTCTGAAGCTTTCTTT,CASSPTGTGQKVSEAFF
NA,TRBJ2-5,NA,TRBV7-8,TGTGCCAGCAGCTTAGTCCGGCGGGAGACCCAGTACTTC,CASSLVRRETQYF
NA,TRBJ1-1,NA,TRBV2,TGTGCCAGCACGACACTCGGGACGACGGCTGAAGCTTTCTTT,CASTTLGTTAEAFF
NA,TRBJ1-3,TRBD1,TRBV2,TGTGCCAGCAGTGAACTAGGACAGGGGATTGGAAACACCATATATTTT,CASSELGQGIGNTIYF
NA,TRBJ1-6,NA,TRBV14,TGTGCCAGCAGCCGCCTGCGGGACGCGCCAAATTCACCCCTCCACTTT,CASSRLRDAPNSPLHF
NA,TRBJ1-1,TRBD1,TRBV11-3,TGTGCCAGCAGCGACCGACAGGGGGGAACTGAAGCTTTCTTT,CASSDRQGGTEAFF
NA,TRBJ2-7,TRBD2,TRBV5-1,TGCGCCAGCACTTCCGGGATGGGGGGGGACGAGCAGTACTTC,CASTSGMGGDEQYF
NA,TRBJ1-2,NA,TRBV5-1,TGCGCCAGCAGCTTGGCCGGAGGTCAGAACTATGGCTACACCTTC,CASSLAGGQNYGYTF
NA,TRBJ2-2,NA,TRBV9,TGTGCCAGCAGCCCCGGTCCCCATGGGGACGGGGAGCTGTTTTTT,CASSPGPHGDGELFF
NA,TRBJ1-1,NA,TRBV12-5,TGTGCTAGTGGTTTGTACCCCACTGAAGCTTTCTTT,CASGLYPTEAFF
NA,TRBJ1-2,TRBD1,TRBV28,TGTGCCAGCAGTTTATCCGGGACAGGGGCGTTAGGCTACACCTTC,CASSLSGTGALGYTF
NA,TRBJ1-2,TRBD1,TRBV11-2,TGTGCCAGCAGCCTCGCCGGGACAGACAACTATGGCTACACCTTC,CASSLAGTDNYGYTF
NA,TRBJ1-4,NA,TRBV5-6,TGTGCCAGCAGCCGTCGCAGGACGGCCAATGAAAAACTGTTTTTT,CASSRRRTANEKLFF
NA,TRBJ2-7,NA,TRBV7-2,TGTGCCAGCAGACCCGGTCGGGGGACCTACGAGCAGTACTTC,CASRPGRGTYEQYF
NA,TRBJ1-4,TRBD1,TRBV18,TGTGCCAGCTCACCGACAGGGCGGGAAAAACTGTTTTTT,CASSPTGREKLFF
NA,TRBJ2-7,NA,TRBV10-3,TGTGCCATCAGTGCTGGCAGGGCCCAGGGCGAGCAGTACTTC,CAISAGRAQGEQYF
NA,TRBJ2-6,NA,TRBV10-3,TGTGCCATCAGCCGTGAGACAGGCGTCTCTGGGGCCAACGTCCTGACTTTC,CAISRETGVSGANVLTF
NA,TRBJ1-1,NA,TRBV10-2,TGCGCCAGCAGTGACCAGGAACACACTGAAGCTTTCTTT,CASSDQEHTEAFF
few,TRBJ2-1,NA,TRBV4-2,TGTGCCAGCAGCCAATTTCGCGGGGCAAACAATGAGCAGTTCTTC,CASSQFRGANNEQFF
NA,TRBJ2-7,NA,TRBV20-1,TGCAGTGCCAGGTCGGGGGGCAAGCAGTACTTC,CSARSGGKQYF
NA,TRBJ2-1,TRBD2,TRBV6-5,TGTGCCAGCAGTCCCGGAGCGGGGGGCGGGGTTGAGCAGTTCTTC,CASSPGAGGGVEQFF
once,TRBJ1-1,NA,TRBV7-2,TGTGCCAGCAGCCGGGCACCGAACACTGAAGCTTTCTTT,CASSRAPNTEAFF
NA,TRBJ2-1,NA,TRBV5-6,TGTGCCAGCAACATAGGAGGGTACAATGAGCAGTTCTTC,CASNIGGYNEQFF
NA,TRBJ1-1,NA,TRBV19,TGTGCCAGTATCGATATGAACACTGAAGCTTTCTTT,CASIDMNTEAFF
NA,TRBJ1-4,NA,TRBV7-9,TGTGCCAGCCGTCTTGGGGTAGAAGACGAAAAACTGTTTTTT,CASRLGVEDEKLFF